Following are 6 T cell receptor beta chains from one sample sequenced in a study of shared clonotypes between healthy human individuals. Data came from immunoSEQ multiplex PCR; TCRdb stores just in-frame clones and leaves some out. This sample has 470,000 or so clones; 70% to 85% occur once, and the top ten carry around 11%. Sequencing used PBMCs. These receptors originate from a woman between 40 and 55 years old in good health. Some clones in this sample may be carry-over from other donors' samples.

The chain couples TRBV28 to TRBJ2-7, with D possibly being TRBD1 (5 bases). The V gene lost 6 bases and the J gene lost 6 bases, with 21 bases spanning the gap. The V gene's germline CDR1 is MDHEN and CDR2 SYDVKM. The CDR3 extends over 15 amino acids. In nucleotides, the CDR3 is TGTGCCAGCAGAGGGTCAGGAAGGGGATATATCGAGCAGTACTTC. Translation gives CASRGSGRGYIEQYF.

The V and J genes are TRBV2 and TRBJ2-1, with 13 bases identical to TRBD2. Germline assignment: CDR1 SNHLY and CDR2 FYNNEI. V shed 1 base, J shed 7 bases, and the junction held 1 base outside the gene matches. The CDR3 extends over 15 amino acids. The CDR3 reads CASSEGLAGGNEQFF. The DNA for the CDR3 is TGTGCCAGCAGTGAAGGACTAGCGGGAGGTAATGAGCAGTTCTTC.

The CDR3 nucleotides read TGTGCCAGCAGGGGACTAGCGGGACACACCGGGGAGCTGTTTTTT. Its protein is CASRGLAGHTGELFF. This sequence joins TRBV2 and TRBJ2-2, with 13 bases fitting TRBD2. The CDR3 contains 15 residues. Germline values: CDR1 SNHLY, CDR2 FYNNEI. Trimming cost V 6 bases and J 3 bases; bases outside gene matches: 1.

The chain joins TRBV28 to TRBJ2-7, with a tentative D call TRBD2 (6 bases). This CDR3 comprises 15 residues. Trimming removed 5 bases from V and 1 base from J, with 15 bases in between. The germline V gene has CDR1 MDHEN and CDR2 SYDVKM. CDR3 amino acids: CASSPHSGGSYEQYF. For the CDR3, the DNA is TGTGCCAGCAGTCCCCATAGCGGTGGGTCCTACGAGCAGTACTTC.

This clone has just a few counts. CDR3 DNA sequence: TGTGCCAGCAGCGGCCGGATAAGCTCTGGGGCCAACGTCCTGACTTTC. Its protein product is CASSGRISSGANVLTF. The chain couples TRBV27 to TRBJ2-6; D uncertain. The CDR3 runs 16 residues. Germline CDR1 and CDR2: MNHEY and SMNVEV (reference sequence). V dropped 6 bases and J dropped 0 bases, with 12 bases sitting between them.

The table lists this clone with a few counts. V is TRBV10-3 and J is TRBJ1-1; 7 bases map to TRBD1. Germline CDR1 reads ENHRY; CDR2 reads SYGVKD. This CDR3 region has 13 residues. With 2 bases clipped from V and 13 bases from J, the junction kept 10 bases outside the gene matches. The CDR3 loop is CAISEKLQGRDFF. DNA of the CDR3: TGTGCCATCAGTGAGAAACTACAGGGGAGGGATTTCTTT.